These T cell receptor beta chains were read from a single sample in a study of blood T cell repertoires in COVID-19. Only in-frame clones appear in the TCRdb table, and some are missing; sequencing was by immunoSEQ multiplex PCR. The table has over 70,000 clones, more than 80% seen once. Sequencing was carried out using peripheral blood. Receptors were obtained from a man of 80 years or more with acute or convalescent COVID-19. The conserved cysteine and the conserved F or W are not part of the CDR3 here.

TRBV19 ASKSQGRGEKLF
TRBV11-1 ASSLALVRRETEAF
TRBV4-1 ASSPGQGQTTGELF
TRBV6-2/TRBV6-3 ASRPNSGRGIYEQY
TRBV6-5 ASSYSARGPYEQY
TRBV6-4 ASSEGLAGGYNEQF
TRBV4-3 ASSSQGVEPYNEQF
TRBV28 ASTSEETQY
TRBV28 ASSLAGGIYGYT
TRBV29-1 SVGGSAYNEQF
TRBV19 ASSIDRGQKY
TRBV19 ASSPGLESSQY
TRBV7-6 ASSLAQGYNSPLH
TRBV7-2 ASSSYTSDTQY
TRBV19 ASNQPGLAVQETQY
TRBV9 ASSVPASGGARNTGELF
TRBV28 ASSLWQGYTEAF
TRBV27 ASSTGGTEAF
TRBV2 ASRAQLGGETQY
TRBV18 ASSPPAGAEVKQY
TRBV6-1 ASSEMGQGGQPQH
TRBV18 ASSPSSAPTDTQY
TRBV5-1 ASSRTGTGTGELF
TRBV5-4 ASSLGGGGSTDTQY
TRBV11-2 ASNRLNEKLF
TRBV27 ASSFLTGGNQPQH
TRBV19 ASSIRETTNEKLF
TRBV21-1 ASSKAPTSGRISYEQY
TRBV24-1 ATSGGGEETQY
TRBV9 ASSFGQANYGYT
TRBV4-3 ASSLGLAATGELF
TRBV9 ASSVEGAGNQPQH
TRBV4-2 ASSQDRGVNEQF
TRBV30 AWSPGGAQGEKLF
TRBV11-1 ASSLFSGEAYNEQF
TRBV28 ASSLLGGGPVHNEQF
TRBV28 ASREAGQGNEQY
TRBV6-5 AGAGTGSSYEQY
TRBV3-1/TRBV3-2 ASSLPGGEQF
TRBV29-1 SVVVSVGQPQH
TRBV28 ASSPRGTSIRYNEQF
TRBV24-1 ATSDPQGGGYNEQF
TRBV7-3 ASSFQTGNSPLH